A single sample is the source of the 16 T cell receptor beta chains below, sequenced in a study of OX40 agonist ivuxolimab in advanced cancers. Repertoires were generated with immunoSEQ multiplex PCR, while TCRdb's copy carries only in-frame clones and drops some. The data show tens of thousands of clones, with about 90% seen just once and around 0.39% held by the top ten. This specimen was CD4+ or CD8+ T cells sorted from blood, taken in a trial of the OX40 agonist ivuxolimab. The receptors were sampled from an adult with an advanced solid tumor such as melanoma, head and neck, liver or kidney cancer.

V usage is TRBV27 and J usage is TRBJ2-7; D gene ambiguous. CDR3 length: 13 residues. Trimming removed 3 bases at V and 5 bases at J, with 11 bases between. The germline V gene has CDR1 MNHEY and CDR2 SMNVEV (reference sequence). The CDR3 coding sequence is TGTGCCAGCAGTTTGATCGCCGGCCACGAGCAGTACTTC. This gives the protein CASSLIAGHEQYF.

V is TRBV28 and J is TRBJ1-1; possible D gene TRBD1, 6 bases. CDR3 size: 14 residues. Between the trimmed V and J ends, which lost 6 bases and 2 bases, there was a span of 13 bases. The germline V gene has CDR1 MDHEN and CDR2 SYDVKM. As DNA, the CDR3 is TGTGCCAGCAGCTCCGGACAGATAAACACTGAAGCTTTCTTT. This translates into CASSSGQINTEAFF.

The CDR3 region is CASSPTGIGDNEQFF. DNA of the CDR3: TGTGCCAGCTCACCCACGGGAATCGGGGACAATGAGCAGTTCTTC. The gene calls are TRBV18 and TRBJ2-1; possibly TRBD2 for D (5 bases). This CDR3 spans 15 amino acids. With 3 bases removed from V and 5 bases from J, the gap between germline ends came to 14 bases. CDR1 and CDR2 (germline): KGHSH, LQKENI.

The chain carries TRBV7-2 and TRBJ2-1, with TRBD1 as a possible D gene (8 bases). V was trimmed by 6 bases and J by 5 bases, leaving 17 bases between them. This CDR3 contains 15 residues. Per germline, CDR1 SGHTA and CDR2 FQGNSA. The CDR3 loop reads CASRPTGGVNNEQFF. The CDR3, as DNA: TGTGCCAGCAGACCCACAGGGGGGGTCAACAATGAGCAGTTCTTC.

In this sample, this clone turned up a few times. This chain uses TRBV21-1 with TRBJ1-6; no DNA check was done on the table's D call, TRBD1. TRBV21-1 constitutes a pseudogene. This CDR3 contains 13 residues. The CDR3 loop is CASREQDNSPLHF. CDR3 nucleotides: TGTGCCAGCAGGGAACAGGATAATTCACCCCTCCACTTT.

The chain has TRBV18 and TRBJ2-3; D ambiguous. V lost 1 base and J 0 bases, leaving 8 bases between the germline ends. Germline V CDR1 and CDR2: KGHSH, LQKENI. The length of the CDR3 is 15 residues. CDR3 sequence: CASSPRSLSTDTQYF. CDR3 DNA sequence: TGTGCCAGCTCACCACGCAGCCTTAGCACAGATACGCAGTATTTT.

The chain links TRBV19 to TRBJ1-4, with a weak D call TRBD1 (5 bases). V lost 5 bases and J 8 bases, leaving 18 bases between the germline ends. Per germline, CDR1 LNHDA and CDR2 SQIVND (reference sequence). The CDR3 covers 15 residues. The CDR3 is CASSPRGAKGEKLFF. Written as DNA, the CDR3 is TGTGCCAGTAGTCCCCGTGGGGCCAAAGGAGAAAAACTGTTTTTT. Together with reference TRBV19 and TRBJ1-4, the CDR3 gives the full variable domain: DGGITQSPKYLFRKEGQNVTLSCEQNLNHDAMYWYRQDPGQGLRLIYYSQIVNDFQKGDIAEGYSVSREKKESFPLTVTSAQKNPTAFYLCASSPRGAKGEKLFFGSGTQLSVL.

J is TRBJ2-1 and V is TRBV19, with 9 bases fitting TRBD2. CDR3 length equals 15 residues. Germline CDR1 and CDR2: LNHDA and SQIVND (reference sequence). Unmatched junction bases numbered 5, after V lost 4 bases and J lost 4 bases. CDR3 amino acids: CASSNSGGVYNEQFF. CDR3 bases: TGTGCCAGTAGTAATAGCGGGGGAGTATACAATGAGCAGTTCTTC.

V and J are TRBV15 and TRBJ2-7; perhaps TRBD2 as D (7 bases). The CDR3 runs to 21 residues. The V and J ends lost 1 base and 6 bases respectively, with 34 bases between them. Germline V CDR1 and CDR2: LNHNV, YYDKDF (reference sequence). CDR3 sequence (DNA): TGTGCCACCAGCAGAGTGCCGATGCAGGGGCTAACACGGGGAGGGGTGAGCGAGCAGTACTTC. Its protein product is CATSRVPMQGLTRGGVSEQYF.

V is TRBV27 and J is TRBJ1-4; 8 nucleotides agree with TRBD1. The CDR3 covers 17 residues. The V segment lost 6 bases and the J segment 0 bases; nucleotides outside the gene matches: 9. Per the germline V gene, CDR1 is MNHEY and CDR2 is SMNVEV (reference sequence). The CDR3 reads CASRTQQGGPTNEKLFF. CDR3 coding DNA: TGTGCCAGCAGAACCCAACAGGGGGGGCCAACTAATGAAAAACTGTTTTTT. The full variable domain, rest sourced from reference TRBV27 and TRBJ1-4, is EAQVTQNPRYLITVTGKKLTVTCSQNMNHEYMSWYRQDPGLGLRQIYYSMNVEVTDKGDVPEGYKVSRKEKRNFPLILESPSPNQTSLYFCASRTQQGGPTNEKLFFGSGTQLSVL.

The chain joins TRBV5-4 to TRBJ1-4; possible D gene TRBD1, 6 bases. Germline lookup yields CDR1 SGHNT and CDR2 YYREEE (reference sequence). V was pared by 5 bases and J by 10 bases, with 18 bases between. The CDR3 has 14 amino acids. CDR3 region: CASRPAGGAAKLFF. CDR3 DNA sequence: TGTGCCAGCAGACCGGCGGGGGGCGCGGCAAAACTGTTTTTT. The full variable domain, completed using reference TRBV5-4 and TRBJ1-4, is ETGVTQSPTHLIKTRGQQVTLRCSSQSGHNTVSWYQQALGQGPQFIFQYYREEENGRGNFPPRFSGLQFPNYSSELNVNALELDDSALYLCASRPAGGAAKLFFGSGTQLSVL.

The sample holds one count of this clone. The rearrangement uses TRBV7-3 and TRBJ2-2; the match to TRBD2 covers 7 bases. Germline assignment: CDR1 SGHTA and CDR2 FQGTGA. This CDR3 has 16 amino acids. V lost 5 bases and J lost 8; bases outside the gene matches: 14. The CDR3 protein is CASSPPGLLFPGELFF. In nucleotides, the CDR3 is TGTGCCAGCAGCCCTCCGGGACTACTCTTTCCAGGGGAGCTGTTTTTT. Full variable domain (rest looked up from reference TRBV7-3 and TRBJ2-2): GAGVSQTPSNKVTEKGKYVELRCDPISGHTALYWYRQSLGQGPEFLIYFQGTGAADDSGLPNDRFFAVRPEGSVSTLKIQRTERGDSAVYLCASSPPGLLFPGELFFGEGSRLTVL.

The rearrangement joins TRBV5-6 to TRBJ2-5, with TRBD2 matching 12 bases. The J call may be in error: the DNA end matches TRBJ2-7 better. Germline V gene sequence: CDR1 SGHDT, CDR2 YYEEEE. The CDR3 runs 18 residues. CDR3 DNA: TGTGCCAGCAGCTTGGCACTAGCGGGAGGCCTGATCAGGTACGAGCAGTACTTC. It codes for CASSLALAGGLIRYEQYF.

This sequence joins TRBV6-1 and TRBJ2-7; D is tentatively TRBD1 or TRBD2 (5 bases each). With 10 bases removed from V and 2 bases from J, the gap between germline ends came to 18 bases. CDR1 is MNHNS and CDR2 is SASEGT in the germline V gene. CDR3 size: 14 residues. DNA for the CDR3: TGTGCCACCACCGGGGTCGGGACGACCTACGAGCAGTACTTC. It yields the protein CATTGVGTTYEQYF.

The chain carries TRBV6-5 and TRBJ2-2, with a weak D call TRBD2 (6 bases). Deletions cut 4 bases from V and 4 bases from J, with 16 bases between. The CDR3 covers 16 residues. From germline, CDR1 is MNHEY and CDR2 SVGAGI. CDR3 coding DNA: TGTGCCAGCAGTTTAGTTCGCGGGGCCCCCACCGGGGAGCTGTTTTTT. Amino acid sequence: CASSLVRGAPTGELFF.

The chain carries TRBV27 and TRBJ1-5; D call uncertain. The V end lost 0 bases, the J end lost 0 bases, and 15 bases lay between the germline ends. The germline gives CDR1 MNHEY, CDR2 SMNVEV (reference sequence). The CDR3 is 18 amino acids. The CDR3 loop reads CASSLSPTPKSSNQPQHF. The CDR3 DNA is TGTGCCAGCAGTTTATCCCCGACACCAAAAAGTAGCAATCAGCCCCAGCATTTT.